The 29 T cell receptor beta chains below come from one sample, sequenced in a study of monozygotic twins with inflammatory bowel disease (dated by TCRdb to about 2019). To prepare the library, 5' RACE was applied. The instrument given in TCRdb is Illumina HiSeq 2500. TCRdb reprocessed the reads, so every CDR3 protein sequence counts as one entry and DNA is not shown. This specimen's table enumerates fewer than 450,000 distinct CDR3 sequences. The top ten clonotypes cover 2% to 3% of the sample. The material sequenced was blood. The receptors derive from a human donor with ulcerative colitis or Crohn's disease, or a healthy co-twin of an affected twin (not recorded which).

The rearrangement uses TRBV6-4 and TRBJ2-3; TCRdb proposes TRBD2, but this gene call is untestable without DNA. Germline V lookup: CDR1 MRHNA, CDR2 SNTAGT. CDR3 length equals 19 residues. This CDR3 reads CASSWTSGGATISTDTQYF.

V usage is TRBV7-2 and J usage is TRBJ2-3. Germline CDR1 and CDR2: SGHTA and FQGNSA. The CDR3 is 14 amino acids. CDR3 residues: CASSLPVFSDTQYF.

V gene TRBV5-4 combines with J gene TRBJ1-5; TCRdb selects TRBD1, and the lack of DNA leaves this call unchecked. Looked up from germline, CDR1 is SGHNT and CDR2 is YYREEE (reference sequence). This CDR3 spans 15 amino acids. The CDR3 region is CASSLGPPDNQPQHF.

The CDR3 region is CASSLRAGHAGNTIYF. The genes are TRBV7-9 and TRBJ1-3; the D call from TCRdb, TRBD1, cannot be confirmed without DNA. The germline V gene encodes CDR1 SEHNR and CDR2 FQNEAQ (reference sequence). The CDR3 contains 16 residues. The full variable domain, rest sourced from reference TRBV7-9 and TRBJ1-3, is DTGVSQNPRHKITKRGQNVTFRCDPISEHNRLYWYRQTLGQGPEFLTYFQNEAQLEKSRLLSDRFSAERPKGSFSTLEIQRTEQGDSAMYLCASSLRAGHAGNTIYFGEGSWLTVV.

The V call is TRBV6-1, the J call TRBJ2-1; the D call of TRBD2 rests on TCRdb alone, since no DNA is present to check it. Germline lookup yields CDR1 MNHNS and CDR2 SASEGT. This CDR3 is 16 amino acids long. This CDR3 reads CASSSHLAVMYNEQFF.

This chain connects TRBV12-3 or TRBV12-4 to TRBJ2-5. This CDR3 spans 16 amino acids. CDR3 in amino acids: CASSLGRQRGQETQYF.

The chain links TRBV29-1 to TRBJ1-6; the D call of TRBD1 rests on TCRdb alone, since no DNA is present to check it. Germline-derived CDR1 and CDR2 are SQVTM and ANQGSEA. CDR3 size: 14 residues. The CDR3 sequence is CSVSGQGPHSPLHF.

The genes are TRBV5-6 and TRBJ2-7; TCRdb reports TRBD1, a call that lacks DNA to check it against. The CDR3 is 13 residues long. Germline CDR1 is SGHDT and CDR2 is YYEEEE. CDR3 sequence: CASSLSGARGQYF.

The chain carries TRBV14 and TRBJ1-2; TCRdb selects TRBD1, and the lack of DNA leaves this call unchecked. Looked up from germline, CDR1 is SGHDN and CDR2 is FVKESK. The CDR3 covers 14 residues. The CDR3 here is CASSQGGRGYGYTF. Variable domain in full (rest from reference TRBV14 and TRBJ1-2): EAGVTQFPSHSVIEKGQTVTLRCDPISGHDNLYWYRRVMGKEIKFLLHFVKESKQDESGMPNNRFLAERTGGTYSTLKVQPAELEDSGVYFCASSQGGRGYGYTFGSGTRLTVV.

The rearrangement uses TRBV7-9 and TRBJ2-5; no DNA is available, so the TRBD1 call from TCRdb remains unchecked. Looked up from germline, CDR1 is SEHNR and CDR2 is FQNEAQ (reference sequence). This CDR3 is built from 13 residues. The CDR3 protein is CASLRDPQETQYF.

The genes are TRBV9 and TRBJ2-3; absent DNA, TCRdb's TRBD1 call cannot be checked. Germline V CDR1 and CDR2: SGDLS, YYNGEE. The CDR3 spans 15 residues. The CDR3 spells CASSVRTGSTDTQYF.

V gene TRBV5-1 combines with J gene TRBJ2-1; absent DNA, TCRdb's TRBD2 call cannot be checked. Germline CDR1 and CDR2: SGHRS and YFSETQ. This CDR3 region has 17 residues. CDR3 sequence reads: CASSWGLSDTSYNEQFF.

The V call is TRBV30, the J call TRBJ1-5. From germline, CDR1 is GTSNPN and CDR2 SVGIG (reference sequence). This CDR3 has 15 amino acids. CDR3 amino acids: CAWSVRAGPNQPQHF. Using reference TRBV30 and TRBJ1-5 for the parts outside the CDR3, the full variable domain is SQTIHQWPATLVQPVGSPLSLECTVEGTSNPNLYWYRQAAGRGLQLLFYSVGIGQISSEVPQNLSASRPQDRQFILSSKKLLLSDSGFYLCAWSVRAGPNQPQHFGDGTRLSIL.

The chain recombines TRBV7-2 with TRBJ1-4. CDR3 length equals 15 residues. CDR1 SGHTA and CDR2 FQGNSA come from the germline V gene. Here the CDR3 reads CASSLDSSTNEKLFF.

CDR3 residues: CATSAPGGENTEAFF. V and J are TRBV24-1 and TRBJ1-1; TCRdb outputs TRBD1, but without DNA this stays unchecked. The CDR3 is made up of 15 amino acids. The germline gives CDR1 KGHDR, CDR2 SFDVKD.

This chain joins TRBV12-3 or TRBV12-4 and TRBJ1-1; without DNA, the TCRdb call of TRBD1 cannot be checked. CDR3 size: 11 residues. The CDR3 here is CASRQGWEAFF.

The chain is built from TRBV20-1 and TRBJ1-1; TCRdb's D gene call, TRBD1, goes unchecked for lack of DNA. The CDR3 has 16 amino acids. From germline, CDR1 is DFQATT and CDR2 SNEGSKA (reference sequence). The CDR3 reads CSARGVRESLNTEAFF.

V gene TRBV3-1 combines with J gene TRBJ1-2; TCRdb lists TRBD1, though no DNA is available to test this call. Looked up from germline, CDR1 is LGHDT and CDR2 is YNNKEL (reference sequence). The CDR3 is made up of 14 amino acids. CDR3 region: CASSQSGTDYGYTF.

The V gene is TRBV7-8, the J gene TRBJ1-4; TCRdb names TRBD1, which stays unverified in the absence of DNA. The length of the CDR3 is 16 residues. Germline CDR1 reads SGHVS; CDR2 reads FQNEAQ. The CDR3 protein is CASSLIKTGREEKLFF.

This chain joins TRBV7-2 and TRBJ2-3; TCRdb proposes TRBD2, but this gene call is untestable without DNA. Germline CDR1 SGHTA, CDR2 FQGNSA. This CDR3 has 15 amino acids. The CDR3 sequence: CASSSSSGWADTQYF.

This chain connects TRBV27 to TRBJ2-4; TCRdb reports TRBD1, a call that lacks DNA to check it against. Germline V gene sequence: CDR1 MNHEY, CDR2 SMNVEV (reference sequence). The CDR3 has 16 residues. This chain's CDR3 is CASSRGRVRSKNIQYF.

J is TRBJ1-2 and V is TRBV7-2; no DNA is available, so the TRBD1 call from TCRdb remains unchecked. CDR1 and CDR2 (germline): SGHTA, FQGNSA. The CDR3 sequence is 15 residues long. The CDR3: CASSYGQGPNYGYTF.

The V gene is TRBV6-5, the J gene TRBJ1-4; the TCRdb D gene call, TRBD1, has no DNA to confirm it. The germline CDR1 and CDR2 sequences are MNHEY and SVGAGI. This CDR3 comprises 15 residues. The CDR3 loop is CASSPTDSRNEKLFF.

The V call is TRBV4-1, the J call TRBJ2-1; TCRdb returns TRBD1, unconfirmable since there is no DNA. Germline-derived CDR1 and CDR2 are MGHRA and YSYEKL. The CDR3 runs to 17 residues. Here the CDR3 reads CASSQPSGAPRYNEQFF.

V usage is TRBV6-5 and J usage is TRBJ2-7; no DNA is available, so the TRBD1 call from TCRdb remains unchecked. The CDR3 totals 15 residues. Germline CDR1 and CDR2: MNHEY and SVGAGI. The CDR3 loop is CASSLRGTGAYEQYF.

The CDR3 is CAIRAMAGGNTGELFF. The chain carries TRBV4-2 and TRBJ2-2; TCRdb indicates TRBD1, and absent DNA this call remains unverified. Germline V gene data show CDR1 as LGHNA and CDR2 as YNFKEQ. This CDR3 spans 16 amino acids.

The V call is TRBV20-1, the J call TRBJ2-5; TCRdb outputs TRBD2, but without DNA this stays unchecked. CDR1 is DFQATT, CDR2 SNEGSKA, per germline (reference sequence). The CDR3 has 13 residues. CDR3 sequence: CSARLTSQETQYF.

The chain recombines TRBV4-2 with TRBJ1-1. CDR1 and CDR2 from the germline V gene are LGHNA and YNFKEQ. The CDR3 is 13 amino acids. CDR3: CASSQDLGTEAFF.

The CDR3 here is CSAPRGQLNTEAFF. The rearrangement joins TRBV20-1 to TRBJ1-1; the D call from TCRdb, TRBD1, cannot be confirmed without DNA. CDR3 length: 14 residues. CDR1 and CDR2 (germline): DFQATT, SNEGSKA (reference sequence).